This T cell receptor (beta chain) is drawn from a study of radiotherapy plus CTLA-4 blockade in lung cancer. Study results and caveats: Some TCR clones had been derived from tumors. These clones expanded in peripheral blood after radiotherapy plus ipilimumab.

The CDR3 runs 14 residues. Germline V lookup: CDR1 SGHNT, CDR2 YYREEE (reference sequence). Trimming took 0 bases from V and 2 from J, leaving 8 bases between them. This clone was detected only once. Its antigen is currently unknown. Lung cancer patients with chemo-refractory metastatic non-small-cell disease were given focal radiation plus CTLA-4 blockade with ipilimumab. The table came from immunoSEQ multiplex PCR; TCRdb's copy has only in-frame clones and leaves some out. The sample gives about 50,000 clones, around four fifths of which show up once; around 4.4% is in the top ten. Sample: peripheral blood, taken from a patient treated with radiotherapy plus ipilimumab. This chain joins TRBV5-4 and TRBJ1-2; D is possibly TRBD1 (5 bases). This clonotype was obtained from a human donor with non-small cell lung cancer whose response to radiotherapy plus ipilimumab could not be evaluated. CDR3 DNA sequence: TGTGCCAGCAGCTTGGCAGGGTCCAACTATGGCTACACCTTC. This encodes CASSLAGSNYGYTF.